Each of the 11 T cell receptor beta chains below was sequenced from the same sample in a study of T cell repertoires in cytomegalovirus infection. TCRdb called the reads again in MiXCR, with one record for every CDR3 protein. The table lists 150,000 to 200,000 distinct CDR3 sequences, roughly a fifth of them singletons. Material for sequencing was PBMCs. Receptor source: a human donor in good health (CMV status not recorded). Some clones in this sample may be carry-over from other donors' samples.

The V call is TRBV6-5, the J call TRBJ1-5; D gene uncertain. The CDR3 totals 13 residues. Trimming removed 4 bases from V and 3 bases from J, with 7 bases in between. Germline-derived CDR1 and CDR2 are MNHEY and SVGAGI. The CDR3 spells CASSFRDNQPQHF. The CDR3 nucleotides read TGTGCCAGCAGTTTCAGAGACAATCAGCCCCAGCATTTT.

The chain joins TRBV4-3 to TRBJ1-3; 7 bases match TRBD1. The germline V gene has CDR1 LGHNA and CDR2 YSLEER. V trimming: 1 base; J trimming: 2 bases; junction bases outside the gene matches: 2. The CDR3 has 15 amino acids. CDR3 protein: CASSQAGQAGNTIYF. The DNA of the CDR3 is TGCGCCAGCAGCCAAGCAGGACAGGCTGGAAACACCATATATTTT.

The J gene is TRBJ1-1, the V gene TRBV20-1; no clear D. The CDR3 has 13 residues. Germline CDR1 DFQATT, CDR2 SNEGSKA (reference sequence). V was shortened by 6 bases and J by 3 bases, with 14 bases between the two germline ends. The CDR3: CSAESSLDTEAFF. The CDR3 DNA is TGCAGTGCCGAGTCCTCTCTGGACACTGAAGCTTTCTTT.

CDR3 in amino acids: CASSREHFGIQYF. The CDR3, as DNA: TGCGCCAGCAGCCGGGAGCATTTCGGGATTCAGTACTTC. This chain uses TRBV4-1 with TRBJ2-4, with TRBD2 as a possible D gene (5 bases). CDR3 length equals 13 residues. Germline V gives CDR1 MGHRA, CDR2 YSYEKL. Trimming cost V 4 bases and J 10 bases, with 14 bases left between them.

This rearrangement joins TRBV28 to TRBJ2-2; no clear D. CDR3 length: 14 amino acids. V was shortened by 7 bases and J by 2 bases, with 11 bases between the two germline ends. CDR1 is MDHEN and CDR2 is SYDVKM in the germline V gene. The CDR3 nucleotides read TGTGCCAGCACCCTGACCACCAACACCGGGGAGCTGTTTTTT. The encoded protein is CASTLTTNTGELFF.

The rearrangement links TRBV6-1 to TRBJ1-6; 7 bases map to TRBD1. Trimming at V came to 5 bases and at J to 8 bases, leaving 6 bases not matched to a gene. Germline V gene lookup returns CDR1 MNHNS and CDR2 SASEGT. The CDR3 covers 14 residues. CDR3 in amino acids: CASSPDRVYSPLHF. Written as DNA, the CDR3 is TGTGCCAGCAGTCCTGACAGGGTCTATTCACCCCTCCACTTT.

This chain connects TRBV7-2 to TRBJ1-4; perhaps TRBD1 as D (5 bases). Germline V lookup: CDR1 SGHTA, CDR2 FQGNSA. This CDR3 region has 14 residues. The V gene lost 5 bases and the J gene lost 9 bases, with 16 bases spanning the gap. The chain's CDR3 is CASSNVGTVKKLFF. DNA of the CDR3: TGTGCCAGCAGCAATGTTGGGACGGTGAAAAAACTGTTTTTT.

This sequence joins TRBV5-6 and TRBJ2-3; 12 positions match TRBD2. The CDR3 has 15 amino acids. V was pared by 5 bases and J by 7 bases, with 8 bases of the junction left unmatched. The germline V gene has CDR1 SGHDT and CDR2 YYEEEE. CDR3 nucleotides: TGTGCCAGCAGACAGTGGACTAGCGGGATATATACGCAGTATTTT. Encoded protein: CASRQWTSGIYTQYF.

About this clonotype: With a much larger clone just one base away, this may be a read error. This chain connects TRBV5-4 to TRBJ1-5, with TRBD1 matching 8 bases. The V and J ends lost 4 bases and 3 bases, in that order; junction bases with no gene match: 6. CDR1 and CDR2 from the germline V gene are SGHNT and YYREEE (reference sequence). The CDR3 is 15 residues long. The CDR3 region has the DNA TGTGCCAGCAGCCCCGACCAGGGGGCCAATCAGCCCCAGCATTTT. Amino acids: CASSPDQGANQPQHF.

Regarding this clonotype: A clone one base away is much larger, so this may be a read error. This rearrangement joins TRBV5-1 to TRBJ2-1; D perhaps matches TRBD2 (6 bases). This CDR3 is 14 amino acids long. In germline, CDR1 is SGHRS, CDR2 YFSETQ. The CDR3 region is CSSSLETSYNEQFF. The CDR3 nucleotides read TGCTCCAGCAGCTTGGAGACTAGCTACAATGAGCAGTTCTTC.

This clonotype was counted ten times or more. The V call is TRBV6-6, the J call TRBJ2-3; TRBD1 matches at 7 bases. The junction had 8 bases not matched to a gene; V was cut back by 7 bases and J by 1 base. CDR1 MNHNY and CDR2 SVGAGI come from the germline V gene (reference sequence). The CDR3 has 15 residues. CDR3 bases: TGTGCCAGCACCAACAGGGGTTCGGGCACAGATACGCAGTATTTT. It yields the protein CASTNRGSGTDTQYF.